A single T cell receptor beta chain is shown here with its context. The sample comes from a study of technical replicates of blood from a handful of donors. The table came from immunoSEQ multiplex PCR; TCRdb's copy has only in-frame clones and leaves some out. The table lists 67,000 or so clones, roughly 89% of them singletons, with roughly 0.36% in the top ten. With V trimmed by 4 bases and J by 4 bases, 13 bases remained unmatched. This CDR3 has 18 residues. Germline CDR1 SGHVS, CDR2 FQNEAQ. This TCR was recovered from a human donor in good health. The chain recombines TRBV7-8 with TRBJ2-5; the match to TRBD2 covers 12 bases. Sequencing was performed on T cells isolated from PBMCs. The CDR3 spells CASSSNRLAGEIRETQYF. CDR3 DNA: TGTGCCAGCAGCTCCAATCGACTAGCGGGAGAGATTAGAGAGACCCAGTACTTC.